Shown below are 2 T cell receptor beta chains from a single sample sequenced in a study of T cells in Graves' hyperthyroidism and ophthalmopathy. Regions amplified from RNA transcripts were the TCR beta CDR3 regions. The TCR CDR3 first-round RT-PCR relied on the HTBI primer set. TCRdb ran MiXCR on the multiplex PCR reads and lists one entry per CDR3 protein. Altogether 350,000 or so distinct CDR3 sequences are present, 15% to 20% being singletons, with the ten largest covering under 55%. The sample consisted of blood. Receptors were obtained from a woman in her 50s with Graves' hyperthyroidism.

The chain carries TRBV20-1 and TRBJ1-4, with 7 bases identical to TRBD1. V was pared by 2 bases and J by 4 bases, with 10 bases of the junction left unmatched. CDR3 size: 16 residues. Germline V gives CDR1 DFQATT, CDR2 SNEGSKA (reference sequence). This CDR3 reads CSARPRDRMFNEKLFF. The CDR3 DNA follows: TGCAGTGCTAGACCACGGGACAGAATGTTTAATGAAAAACTGTTTTTT.

This clonotype was seen a few times. The V call is TRBV12-3 or TRBV12-4, the J call TRBJ1-1, with 7 bases lining up with TRBD1. The trim removed 0 bases at V and 0 bases at J, leaving 7 bases unmatched. The CDR3 extends over 17 amino acids. The CDR3: CASSLARTGGMNTEAFF. The CDR3 DNA reads as TGTGCCAGCAGTTTAGCCCGGACAGGAGGAATGAACACTGAAGCTTTCTTT.